The 2 T cell receptor beta chains presented below share a single source sample, sequenced in a study of blood T cells in healthy people across ages. Alongside a J-beta primer mix, a sample-barcoded 5' primer served in a second PCR lasting about 7 to 12 cycles. MiXCR, applied by TCRdb to the 5' RACE reads, yields one record per CDR3 protein. This sample has 650,000 to 1,000,000 distinct CDR3 sequences, with about 37% found just once. The sample consisted of blood. All receptors come from a man younger than 35 in good health.

In its sample, this clonotype was seen a few times. The chain carries TRBV27 and TRBJ1-6; tentatively, D is TRBD1 (5 bases). Trimming cost V 5 bases and J 3 bases, with 8 bases left between them. Per germline, CDR1 MNHEY and CDR2 SMNVEV (reference sequence). The CDR3 covers 14 residues. The CDR3 protein is CASSQQDYNSPLHF. The CDR3 DNA follows: TGTGCCAGCAGTCAACAGGACTATAATTCACCCCTCCACTTT.

This sequence joins TRBV5-1 and TRBJ2-3; D is ambiguous. The CDR3 spans 15 residues. Germline assignment: CDR1 SGHRS and CDR2 YFSETQ. The germline V and J ends were trimmed by 5 bases and 0 bases, with 13 bases remaining between them. CDR3 sequence (DNA): TGCGCCAGCAGGGGGTGGTCTGCTAGCACAGATACGCAGTATTTT. Translating gives CASRGWSASTDTQYF.